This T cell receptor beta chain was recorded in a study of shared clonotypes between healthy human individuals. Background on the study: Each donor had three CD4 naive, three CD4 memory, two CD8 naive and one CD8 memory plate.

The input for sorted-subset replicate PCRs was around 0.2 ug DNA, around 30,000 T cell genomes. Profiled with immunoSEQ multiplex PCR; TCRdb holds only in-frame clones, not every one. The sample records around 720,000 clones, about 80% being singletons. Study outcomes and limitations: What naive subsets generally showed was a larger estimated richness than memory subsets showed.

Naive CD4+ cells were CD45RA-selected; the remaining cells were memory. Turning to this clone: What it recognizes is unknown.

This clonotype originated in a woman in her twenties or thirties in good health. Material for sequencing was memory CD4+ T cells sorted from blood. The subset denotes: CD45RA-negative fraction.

The CDR3 loop is CASSFYGSSYNEQFF. In nucleotides, the CDR3 is TGTGCCAGCAGCTTCTACGGGAGCTCCTACAATGAGCAGTTCTTC. The chain recombines TRBV5-6 with TRBJ2-1; D is perhaps TRBD2 (6 bases). V was trimmed by 2 bases and J by 0 bases, leaving 9 bases between them. Germline CDR1 reads SGHDT; CDR2 reads YYEEEE. The CDR3 sequence is 15 residues long.